This T cell receptor beta chain originates from a study of PD-L1 blockade in urothelial cancer. At the level of the study: Analyses were performed on blood at 3 weeks after treatment start (the second dose) and at 6 weeks. Researchers found blood samples held a median of roughly 140,000 T cells. Whole-study findings and limits: Lower than median blood TCR clonality before treatment predicted better survival. Clones that were tumor-associated expanded more in the blood of durable-benefit patients at 3 weeks.

Profiled with immunoSEQ multiplex PCR; TCRdb holds only in-frame clones, not every one. The table lists 37,000 or so clones, 84% of them singletons. Noted time point: pretreatment peripheral blood. Germline lookup yields CDR1 SGHVS and CDR2 FNYEAQ. The CDR3 consists of 16 residues. Trimming took off 0 bases at V and 0 bases at J, with 9 bases between the two ends. A note on this clone: Its antigen is currently unknown.

The receptor comes from a man in his sixties with urothelial cancer. The chain links TRBV7-6 to TRBJ1-3; the D gene is possibly TRBD1 (5 bases). This specimen consisted of PBMCs, obtained around atezolizumab (anti-PD-L1) treatment. The CDR3 bases are TGTGCCAGCAGCTTAGCTGCAGGGCCCTCTGGAAACACCATATATTTT. Its protein product is CASSLAAGPSGNTIYF.